The present T cell receptor (beta chain) was sequenced within a study of radiation and T cells in renal cell carcinoma. The time point was: blood 2 weeks post-SBRT. Treatment noted: 15 Gy SBRT to primary tumor, nephrectomy 4 weeks later. TCRdb keeps only in-frame clones here, not all; method: immunoSEQ multiplex PCR. The sample has some 130,000 clones, around nine tenths seen once; the top ten hold nearly 6%. Findings of the study overall: Top tumor clonotypes rose in blood 2 weeks post-radiation, then contracted.

In regard to this clone: Antigen specificity is unknown.

The CDR3 has 17 amino acids. The junction had 7 bases not matched to a gene; V was cut back by 1 base and J by 6 bases. Germline lookup yields CDR1 MGHRA and CDR2 YSYEKL. The clonotype originates from a woman between 65 and 79 years old with renal cell carcinoma. This rearrangement joins TRBV4-1 to TRBJ1-6, with 9 nucleotides matching TRBD1. This material consisted of blood, taken from a patient whose treatment included radiotherapy and nephrectomy. In DNA form, the CDR3 reads TGCGCCAGCAGCCAAGGGAACAGGGGGCAGGGTAATTCACCCCTCCACTTT. Its translation is CASSQGNRGQGNSPLHF.